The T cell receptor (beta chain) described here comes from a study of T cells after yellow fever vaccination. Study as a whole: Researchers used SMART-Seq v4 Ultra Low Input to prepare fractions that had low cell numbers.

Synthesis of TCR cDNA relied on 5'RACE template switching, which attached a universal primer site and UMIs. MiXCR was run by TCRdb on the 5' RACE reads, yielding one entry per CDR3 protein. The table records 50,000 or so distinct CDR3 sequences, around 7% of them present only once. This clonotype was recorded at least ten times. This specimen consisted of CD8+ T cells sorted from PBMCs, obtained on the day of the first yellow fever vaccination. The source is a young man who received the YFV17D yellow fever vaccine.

The CDR3 protein is CASSQRSRAYNEQFF. Here the CDR3 DNA reads TGTGCCAGCAGCCAAAGATCGCGTGCCTACAATGAGCAGTTCTTC. The V call is TRBV4-2, the J call TRBJ2-1; D not certain. This CDR3 spans 15 amino acids. Germline assignment: CDR1 LGHNA and CDR2 YNFKEQ. Trimming cost V 2 bases and J 2 bases, with 10 bases left between them.